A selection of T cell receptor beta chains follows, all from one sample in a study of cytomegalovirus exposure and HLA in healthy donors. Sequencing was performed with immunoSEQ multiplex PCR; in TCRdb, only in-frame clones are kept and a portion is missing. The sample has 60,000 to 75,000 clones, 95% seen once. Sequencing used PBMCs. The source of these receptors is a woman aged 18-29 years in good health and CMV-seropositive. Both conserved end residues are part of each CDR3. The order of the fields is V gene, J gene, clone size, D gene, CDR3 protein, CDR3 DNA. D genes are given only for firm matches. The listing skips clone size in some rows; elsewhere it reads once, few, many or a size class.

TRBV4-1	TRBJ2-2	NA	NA	CASSRSPPGENTGELFF	TGCGCCAGCAGCCGTTCCCCCCCCGGGGAAAACACCGGGGAGCTGTTTTTT
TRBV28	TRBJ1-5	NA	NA	CASSLFDPRVRNQPQHF	TGTGCCAGCAGTTTATTCGATCCCCGGGTTAGAAATCAGCCCCAGCATTTT
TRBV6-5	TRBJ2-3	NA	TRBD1	CASSRQGARDTQYF	TGTGCCAGCAGTCGGCAGGGGGCGAGAGATACGCAGTATTTT
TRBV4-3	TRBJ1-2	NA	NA	CASSQDSTRGNYGYTF	TGCGCCAGCAGCCAAGATTCAACGCGGGGTAACTATGGCTACACCTTC
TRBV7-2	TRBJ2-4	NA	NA	CASRGAAKNIQYF	TGTGCCAGCAGAGGGGCTGCCAAAAACATTCAGTACTTC
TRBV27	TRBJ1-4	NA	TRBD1	CASRTRGQGNEKLFF	TGTGCCAGCAGGACTCGAGGACAGGGGAATGAAAAACTGTTTTTT
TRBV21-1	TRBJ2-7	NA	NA	CASSTLAGEYEQYF	TGTGCCAGCAGCACTCTAGCGGGAGAGTACGAGCAGTACTTC
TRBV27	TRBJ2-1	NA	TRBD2	CASSLSSYGRDEQFF	TGTGCCAGCAGTTTAAGTAGCTACGGGAGGGATGAGCAGTTCTTC
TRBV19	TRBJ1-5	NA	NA	CASSMVGGSGQPQHF	TGTGCCAGTAGTATGGTAGGAGGGTCAGGTCAGCCCCAGCATTTT
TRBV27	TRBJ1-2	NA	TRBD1	CASSFSRQGNYGHTF	TGTGCCAGCAGTTTTTCGAGACAGGGAAACTATGGCCACACCTTC
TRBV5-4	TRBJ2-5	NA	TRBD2	CASSFMSGGKETQYF	TGTGCCAGCAGCTTTATGTCGGGGGGGAAAGAGACCCAGTACTTC
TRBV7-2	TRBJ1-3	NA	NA	CASSSPYVGESGNTIYF	TGTGCCAGCAGTTCCCCCTACGTGGGCGAATCTGGAAACACCATATATTTT
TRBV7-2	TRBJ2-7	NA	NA	CASSFLGERYEQYF	TGTGCCAGCAGCTTCCTAGGGGAAAGATACGAGCAGTACTTC
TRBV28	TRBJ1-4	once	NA	CASSLLQSNEKLFF	TGTGCCAGCAGTTTATTACAGTCTAATGAAAAACTGTTTTTT
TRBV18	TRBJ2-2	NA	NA	CASSPAERELFF	TGTGCCAGCTCACCCGCGGAGAGAGAGCTGTTTTTT
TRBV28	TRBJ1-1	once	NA	CASSAWGGESFF	TGTGCCAGCAGTGCCTGGGGGGGGGAATCTTTCTTT
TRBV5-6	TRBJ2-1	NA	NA	CASSLVSRRNEQFF	TGTGCCAGCAGCTTGGTGTCACGGCGGAATGAGCAGTTCTTC
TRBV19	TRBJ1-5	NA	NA	CASSMGLFNQPQHF	TGTGCCAGTAGTATGGGACTGTTCAATCAGCCCCAGCATTTT
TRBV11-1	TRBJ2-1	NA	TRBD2	CASSPGTSGTYGEQFF	TGTGCCAGCAGTCCCGGGACTAGCGGGACTTACGGTGAGCAGTTCTTC
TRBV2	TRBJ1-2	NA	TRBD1	CASSDRGLGGYTF	TGTGCCAGCAGTGACAGGGGGCTTGGTGGCTACACCTTC
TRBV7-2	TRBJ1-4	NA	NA	CASSLLRTDNEKLFF	TGTGCCAGCAGCTTACTGAGGACAGATAATGAAAAACTGTTTTTT
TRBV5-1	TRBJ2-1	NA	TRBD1	CASRGVQGKDEQFF	TGCGCCAGCAGAGGGGTACAGGGGAAGGATGAGCAGTTCTTC
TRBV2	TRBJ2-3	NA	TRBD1	CASTLDRGGTDTQYF	TGTGCCAGCACCCTCGACAGGGGGGGCACAGATACGCAGTATTTT
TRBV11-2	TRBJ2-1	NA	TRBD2	CASSLTGGRGYNEQFF	TGTGCCAGCAGCTTAACGGGCGGGAGAGGGTACAATGAGCAGTTCTTC
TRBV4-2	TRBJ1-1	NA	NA	CASSQGRWGMNTEAFF	TGTGCCAGCAGCCAAGGCCGGTGGGGCATGAACACTGAAGCTTTCTTT
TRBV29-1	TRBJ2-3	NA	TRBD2	CSVEWAGDLHLLDTQYF	TGCAGCGTTGAATGGGCGGGAGACCTCCATTTGTTAGATACGCAGTATTTT
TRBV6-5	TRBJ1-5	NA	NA	CASSYKTNQPQHF	TGTGCCAGCAGTTACAAGACAAATCAGCCCCAGCATTTT
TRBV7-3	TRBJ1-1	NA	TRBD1	CASSKDRDTEAFF	TGTGCCAGCAGCAAAGACAGGGACACTGAAGCTTTCTTT
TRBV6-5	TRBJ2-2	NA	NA	CASSYPTSGELFF	TGTGCCAGCAGTTACCCGACATCCGGGGAGCTGTTTTTT
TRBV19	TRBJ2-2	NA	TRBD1	CASSPQGASGTGELFF	TGTGCCAGTAGTCCACAGGGGGCTTCAGGCACCGGGGAGCTGTTTTTT
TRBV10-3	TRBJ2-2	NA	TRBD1	CAIRPGQGESGELFF	TGTGCCATCAGGCCGGGACAGGGGGAATCCGGGGAGCTGTTTTTT
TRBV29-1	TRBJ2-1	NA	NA	CSASSLGSTIQWDNEQFF	TGCAGCGCATCAAGCCTAGGGAGCACAATTCAGTGGGACAATGAGCAGTTCTTC
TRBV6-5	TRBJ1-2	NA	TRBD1	CASRTQGKDYGYTF	TGTGCCAGCAGAACACAGGGGAAAGACTATGGCTACACCTTC
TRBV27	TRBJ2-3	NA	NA	CASGPSTDTQYF	TGTGCCAGCGGCCCGTCCACAGATACGCAGTATTTT
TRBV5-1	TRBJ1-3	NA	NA	CASSLAGTNSGNTIYF	TGCGCCAGCAGCTTGGCTGGGACAAACTCTGGAAACACCATATATTTT
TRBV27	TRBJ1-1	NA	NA	CASSFRRTANTEAFF	TGTGCCAGCAGTTTCCGTCGGACAGCAAACACTGAAGCTTTCTTT
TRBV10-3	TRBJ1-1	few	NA	CAISERGRGSLGTEAFF	TGTGCCATCAGTGAACGAGGAAGGGGGTCCCTCGGTACTGAAGCTTTCTTT
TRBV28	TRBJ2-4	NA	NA	CASTPNGGKGNIQYF	TGTGCCAGCACCCCTAATGGGGGGAAGGGAAACATTCAGTACTTC